By share, the clone carrying this T cell receptor beta chain ranks as medium-sized. Its antigen is undetermined. The data were obtained in a study of T cells in localized non-small cell lung cancer. Overall study findings and caveats: Of the top 100 tumor clones, median roughly 53 were in adjacent lung, 25 to 35 among its top 100. Longer overall survival was linked to higher blood T cell density.

Trimming removed 1 base from V and 0 bases from J, with 16 bases in between. This CDR3 region has 17 residues. The germline V gene has CDR1 SGHNT and CDR2 YENEEA. Generated by immunoSEQ multiplex PCR, the TCRdb table keeps only in-frame clones and is missing some. The table lists about 4,400 clones, under 25% of them singletons. V and J are TRBV11-3 and TRBJ2-7; perhaps D is TRBD1 or TRBD2 (5 bases each). This receptor was obtained from a female donor older than 55 with stage I lung adenocarcinoma. The sequencing used lung tumor tissue, collected before any cancer treatment. CDR3 region: CASSLGVPGRTSYEQYF. The CDR3 coding sequence is TGTGCCAGCAGCTTAGGAGTTCCGGGACGGACCTCCTACGAGCAGTACTTC.